These T cell receptor beta chains were read from a single sample in a study of blood T cell repertoires in COVID-19. Data came from immunoSEQ multiplex PCR; TCRdb stores just in-frame clones and leaves some out. The sample records some 250,000 clones, approximately 82% being singletons. The sequencing input was peripheral blood. Receptors originate from a young woman with acute or convalescent COVID-19. Both conserved end residues are part of each CDR3. D genes are given only for firm matches.

J | D | V | CDR3 | DNA
TRBJ2-1 | NA | TRBV4-3 | CASSHGTGVFDEQFF | TGCGCCAGCAGCCATGGGACGGGAGTTTTCGATGAGCAGTTCTTC
TRBJ2-1 | NA | TRBV28 | CASSYFVGSSYNEQFF | TGTGCCAGCAGTTATTTTGTCGGGAGCTCCTACAATGAGCAGTTCTTC
TRBJ2-7 | NA | TRBV9 | CASSPWTSTYEQYF | TGTGCCAGCAGCCCCTGGACTTCTACCTACGAGCAGTACTTC
TRBJ2-5 | TRBD2 | TRBV4-1 | CASSQPGTSRAETQYF | TGCGCCAGCAGCCAACCAGGGACTAGCAGAGCGGAGACCCAGTACTTC
TRBJ2-1 | TRBD2 | TRBV5-1 | CASSGLAGVLNNEQFF | TGCGCCAGCAGCGGACTAGCGGGAGTGTTGAACAATGAGCAGTTCTTC
TRBJ2-7 | TRBD1 | TRBV6-2/TRBV6-3 | CASSRDRAYEQYF | TGTGCCAGCAGTAGGGACAGGGCGTACGAGCAGTACTTC
TRBJ1-2 | NA | TRBV11-3 | CASSLATGLYGYTF | TGTGCCAGCAGCTTAGCGACAGGACTCTATGGCTACACCTTC
TRBJ1-2 | NA | TRBV7-9 | CASSPQGDYGYTF | TGTGCCAGCAGCCCGCAAGGGGACTATGGCTACACCTTC
TRBJ2-6 | NA | TRBV4-3 | CASSQGANSGANVLTF | TGCGCCAGCAGCCAAGGGGCAAACTCTGGGGCCAACGTCCTGACTTTC
TRBJ2-3 | TRBD2 | TRBV5-1 | CASSFSGMSTDTQYF | TGCGCCAGCAGCTTTAGCGGGATGAGCACAGATACGCAGTATTTT
TRBJ2-3 | NA | TRBV5-1 | CASSFSAEWGDTQYF | TGCGCCAGCAGCTTTTCAGCGGAATGGGGAGATACGCAGTATTTT
TRBJ2-5 | NA | TRBV4-2 | CASSPGFTQETQYF | TGTGCCAGCAGCCCCGGGTTTACCCAAGAGACCCAGTACTTC
TRBJ2-2 | NA | TRBV7-2 | CASSPWTANTGELFF | TGTGCCAGCAGCCCGTGGACAGCCAACACCGGGGAGCTGTTTTTT
TRBJ2-7 | TRBD2 | TRBV9 | CASSVGAGGYEQYF | TGTGCCAGCAGCGTAGGGGCGGGAGGCTACGAGCAGTACTTC
TRBJ2-5 | NA | TRBV2 | CASSEGGTQYF | TGTGCCAGCAGTGAAGGAGGGACCCAGTACTTC
TRBJ2-5 | TRBD2 | TRBV5-4 | CASSRTSAARGETQYF | TGTGCCAGCAGCAGGACTAGCGCCGCGAGGGGGGAGACCCAGTACTTC
TRBJ2-2 | TRBD1 | TRBV5-4 | CASSRDRDYTGELFF | TGTGCCAGCAGCCGGGACAGGGACTACACCGGGGAGCTGTTTTTT
TRBJ2-4 | TRBD1 | TRBV6-5 | CASSQGQGRNIQYF | TGTGCCAGCAGCCAAGGACAGGGAAGGAACATTCAGTACTTC
TRBJ2-3 | TRBD2 | TRBV29-1 | CSVEERTSGRSDTQYF | TGCAGCGTTGAAGAACGAACTAGCGGGAGATCAGATACGCAGTATTTT
TRBJ1-1 | NA | TRBV6-5 | CASRLEEDSGTEAFF | TGTGCCAGCAGACTCGAAGAGGACAGCGGAACTGAAGCTTTCTTT
TRBJ1-1 | TRBD1 | TRBV10-3 | CAISKSGTDGEAFF | TGTGCCATCAGTAAATCCGGGACAGACGGTGAAGCTTTCTTT
TRBJ2-7 | TRBD1 | TRBV7-2 | CASSPGQVLGQYF | TGTGCCAGCAGCCCTGGACAGGTCCTGGGGCAGTACTTC
TRBJ1-1 | TRBD1 | TRBV5-4 | CASSPDRVAEAFF | TGTGCCAGCAGCCCGGACAGGGTCGCTGAAGCTTTCTTT
TRBJ1-2 | NA | TRBV29-1 | CSVGRGNGYTF | TGCAGCGTTGGAAGGGGGAACGGCTACACCTTC